A single sample gave rise to the 27 T cell receptor beta chains below, sequenced in a study of cytomegalovirus exposure and HLA in healthy donors. Primers included in the PCR were 60 Vbeta and 13 Jbeta primers. Data came from immunoSEQ multiplex PCR; TCRdb stores just in-frame clones and leaves some out. This sample yields about 190,000 clones, of which around 75% are seen a single time; 2.5% to 3.5% belongs to the top ten. Sequenced material: PBMCs. Source of these receptors: a woman in her thirties in good health and CMV-seropositive.

A single count supports this clone. The chain joins TRBV10-3 to TRBJ1-1; tentatively, D is TRBD1 (5 bases). Germline lookup yields CDR1 ENHRY and CDR2 SYGVKD. The CDR3 is 16 residues long. The V and J ends lost 0 bases and 0 bases respectively, with 11 bases between them. This chain's CDR3 is CAISESNAGLNTEAFF. The CDR3 nucleotides read TGTGCCATCAGTGAGTCGAACGCAGGGCTGAACACTGAAGCTTTCTTT.

This sequence joins TRBV11-2 and TRBJ2-1; TRBD2 agrees at 13 bases. The junction had 10 bases not matched to a gene; V was cut back by 5 bases and J by 3 bases. The CDR3 is 18 amino acids. The germline V gene has CDR1 SGHAT and CDR2 FQNNGV. Written as DNA, the CDR3 is TGTGCCAGCAGCGCCCGGACTAGCGGGAGACGCTACTACAATGAGCAGTTCTTC. Amino acid sequence: CASSARTSGRRYYNEQFF. Full variable domain (outside the CDR3, taken from reference TRBV11-2 and TRBJ2-1): EAGVAQSPRYKIIEKRQSVAFWCNPISGHATLYWYQQILGQGPKLLIQFQNNGVVDDSQLPKDRFSAERLKGVDSTLKIQPAKLEDSAVYLCASSARTSGRRYYNEQFFGPGTRLTVL.

The chain couples TRBV13 to TRBJ1-2; 8 nucleotides line up with TRBD1. Germline V gene data show CDR1 as PRHDT and CDR2 as FYEKMQ (reference sequence). CDR3 length: 15 residues. V was clipped by 2 bases and J by 6 bases; unmatched bases: 8. CDR3 in amino acids: CASSLWAGGFNGYTF. The CDR3 DNA reads TGTGCCAGCAGCTTATGGGCAGGGGGCTTTAATGGCTACACCTTC. The whole variable domain, remainder taken from reference TRBV13 and TRBJ1-2, is AAGVIQSPRHLIKEKRETATLKCYPIPRHDTVYWYQQGPGQDPQFLISFYEKMQSDKGSIPDRFSAQQFSDYHSELNMSSLELGDSALYFCASSLWAGGFNGYTFGSGTRLTVV.

V and J are TRBV29-1 and TRBJ2-1; 8 nucleotides line up with TRBD1. Germline assignment: CDR1 SQVTM and CDR2 ANQGSEA. The length of the CDR3 is 15 residues. V lost 3 bases and J lost 5; bases outside the gene matches: 9. CDR3 nucleotide sequence: TGCAGCGTTGAGGGAGCCACAGGGGGAGACAATGAGCAGTTCTTC. This codes for CSVEGATGGDNEQFF.

V gene TRBV10-3 combines with J gene TRBJ1-2; D ambiguous. The CDR3 runs to 11 residues. Trimming cost V 6 bases and J 9 bases, with 11 bases left between them. The germline V gene has CDR1 ENHRY and CDR2 SYGVKD. The CDR3 bases are TGTGCCATCAGAGACACTCGCCGCTACACCTTC. It is translated as CAIRDTRRYTF.

The sample holds a few counts of this clone. This CDR3 is CASSQGSNQPQHF. Written as DNA, the CDR3 is TGCGCCAGCAGTCAGGGAAGCAATCAGCCCCAGCATTTT. The chain is built from TRBV5-1 and TRBJ1-5; D possibly corresponds to TRBD1 (5 bases). Looked up from germline, CDR1 is SGHRS and CDR2 is YFSETQ. The CDR3 is made up of 13 amino acids. Trimming removed 5 bases at V and 1 base at J, with 7 bases between.

This rearrangement joins TRBV5-1 to TRBJ2-1; tentative D call: TRBD1 (6 bases). Trimming pared 3 bases from V and 3 bases from J, leaving 16 bases between. The CDR3 length is 16 residues. The germline gives CDR1 SGHRS, CDR2 YFSETQ. CDR3 sequence (DNA): TGCGCCAGCAGCTCTCGCCCCGGGACATACTACAATGAGCAGTTCTTC. It encodes CASSSRPGTYYNEQFF.

In this sample, this clone turned up a few times. The chain carries TRBV27 and TRBJ2-3; tentatively, D is TRBD1 (6 bases). The germline CDR1 and CDR2 sequences are MNHEY and SMNVEV (reference sequence). Trimming removed 5 bases at V and 4 bases at J, with 10 bases between. The CDR3 is 13 amino acids. The CDR3 sequence is CASSQGSADTQYF. Here the CDR3 DNA reads TGTGCCAGCAGTCAGGGGTCGGCAGATACGCAGTATTTT.

The rearrangement links TRBV5-1 to TRBJ2-7; D unresolved. The germline CDR1 and CDR2 sequences are SGHRS and YFSETQ. Trimming pared 2 bases from V and 4 bases from J, leaving 19 bases between. The CDR3 is 16 amino acids. The CDR3 spells CASSFLPGSDLYEQYF. The CDR3 DNA reads as TGCGCCAGCAGCTTTCTGCCCGGGTCAGATCTTTACGAGCAGTACTTC.

This chain links TRBV6-1 with TRBJ2-5; 8 nucleotides agree with TRBD1. J gave up 5 bases and V 6 bases, and 8 bases lay outside the gene matches. The CDR3 has 14 residues. The V gene's germline CDR1 is MNHNS and CDR2 SASEGT. The CDR3 DNA is TGTGCCAGCAGCCCACAGGGGGTCTCGGAGACCCAGTACTTC. It codes for CASSPQGVSETQYF.

This chain connects TRBV6-1 to TRBJ2-1; TRBD2 might be the D (5 bases). The CDR3 length is 14 residues. Germline assignment: CDR1 MNHNS and CDR2 SASEGT. V gave up 3 bases and J gave up 2 bases, with 8 bases separating them. CDR3 sequence: CASSDAGTYNEQFF. The CDR3 DNA is TGTGCCAGCAGTGACGCGGGTACCTACAATGAGCAGTTCTTC.

This clone was detected only a few times. V is TRBV27 and J is TRBJ2-7; D gene uncertain. Per the germline V gene, CDR1 is MNHEY and CDR2 is SMNVEV (reference sequence). Trimming stripped 5 bases from V and 1 base from J, with 3 bases between. The CDR3 covers 11 residues. The CDR3, as DNA: TGTGCCAGCAGTACTTCCTACGAGCAGTACTTC. Translation gives CASSTSYEQYF.

This sequence joins TRBV14 and TRBJ2-7, with TRBD1 identical over 12 bases. Germline assignment: CDR1 SGHDN and CDR2 FVKESK. The CDR3 has 16 residues. V gave up 1 base and J gave up 6 bases; unmatched junction bases: 7. CDR3 sequence (DNA): TGTGCCAGCAGCCAAGGGGACAGGGGGCCGCGTGGCGAGCAGTACTTC. Its translation is CASSQGDRGPRGEQYF.

The table lists this clone with a count of one. The rearrangement uses TRBV14 and TRBJ2-1, with 10 positions matching TRBD2. This CDR3 spans 16 amino acids. Germline assignment: CDR1 SGHDN and CDR2 FVKESK. V gave up 1 base and J gave up 7 bases; unmatched junction bases: 7. Here the CDR3 DNA reads TGTGCCAGCAGCCAAGTTAGAGCGGGAGGGCAGAATGAGCAGTTCTTC. It yields the protein CASSQVRAGGQNEQFF.

The chain recombines TRBV2 with TRBJ1-2; D is perhaps TRBD1 (6 bases). V lost 0 bases and J 8 bases, leaving 13 bases between the germline ends. This CDR3 has 14 amino acids. Germline CDR1 is SNHLY and CDR2 is FYNNEI. This CDR3 is CASSEAAGAGGYTF. CDR3 nucleotide sequence: TGTGCCAGCAGTGAAGCGGCGGGGGCCGGGGGCTACACCTTC.

The chain employs TRBV6-1 and TRBJ2-6; 8 positions match TRBD1. V lost 4 bases, J lost 1 base, and 9 bases stayed unmatched. Germline CDR1 MNHNS, CDR2 SASEGT. The CDR3 contains 18 residues. Here the CDR3 DNA reads TGTGCCAGCAGTGGAAAACAGGGGGAACCTTCTGGGGCCAACGTCCTGACTTTC. Translation: CASSGKQGEPSGANVLTF.

The rearrangement joins TRBV9 to TRBJ2-7; D is unresolved. Trimming pared 4 bases from V and 0 bases from J, leaving 11 bases between. Germline CDR1 is SGDLS and CDR2 is YYNGEE. The length of the CDR3 is 14 residues. For the CDR3, the DNA is TGTGCCAGCAGCCCCGGTATAGCCTCCTACGAGCAGTACTTC. Translated, it gives CASSPGIASYEQYF.

The V call is TRBV27, the J call TRBJ2-7; no clear D gene. There are 13 residues in the CDR3. Trimming shortened V by 6 bases and J by 3 bases, and 12 bases separated the two germline ends. CDR1 MNHEY and CDR2 SMNVEV come from the germline V gene (reference sequence). CDR3 sequence reads: CASSLIGHYEQYF. CDR3 coding DNA: TGTGCCAGCAGCCTCATTGGGCACTACGAGCAGTACTTC.

The gene calls are TRBV11-2 and TRBJ2-5, with D possibly TRBD2 on 7 matching bases. The tail of the sequence fits TRBJ2-7 better, so the J call may be wrong. Per germline, CDR1 SGHAT and CDR2 FQNNGV. The CDR3 spans 15 residues. CDR3 sequence reads: CANGGRPLWNYEQYF. The CDR3 DNA reads as TGTGCCAACGGGGGGCGGCCCCTATGGAATTACGAGCAGTACTTC.

The gene calls are TRBV27 and TRBJ2-3; tentatively, D is TRBD2 (5 bases). The CDR3 totals 16 residues. V was pared by 7 bases and J by 5 bases, with 22 bases between. From germline, CDR1 is MNHEY and CDR2 SMNVEV (reference sequence). The CDR3 DNA follows: TGTGCCAGCACCTCGAGGGCGTCCGAGCTCGAAGATACGCAGTATTTT. Translating it yields CASTSRASELEDTQYF.

The chain couples TRBV9 to TRBJ2-7; D not certain. The CDR3 spans 13 residues. Germline-derived CDR1 and CDR2 are SGDLS and YYNGEE. V lost 2 bases and J 0 bases, leaving 6 bases between the germline ends. The CDR3 DNA reads TGTGCCAGCAGCGTGACTCCCTCCTACGAGCAGTACTTC. It yields the protein CASSVTPSYEQYF.

The V gene is TRBV27, the J gene TRBJ1-2, with 10 bases that match TRBD1. CDR1 MNHEY and CDR2 SMNVEV come from the germline V gene (reference sequence). The length of the CDR3 is 15 residues. Germline trimming cut 5 bases from V and 3 bases from J; bases unmatched to any gene: 6. In nucleotides, the CDR3 is TGTGCCAGCAGTCAGACAGGGGGCCCGTACTATGGCTACACCTTC. It encodes CASSQTGGPYYGYTF.

In its sample, this clone was seen a few times. V and J are TRBV28 and TRBJ2-1; 8 bases are a match to TRBD1. The CDR3 is 15 amino acids. Germline assignment: CDR1 MDHEN and CDR2 SYDVKM. The J segment lost 5 bases and the V segment lost 6 bases, leaving 9 bases of the junction unmatched. The CDR3 nucleotides are TGTGCCAGCAGGTATACAGGGGGTTCCCACAATGAGCAGTTCTTC. Its translation is CASRYTGGSHNEQFF.

The genes are TRBV7-2 and TRBJ2-1; D unclear. The germline V gene encodes CDR1 SGHTA and CDR2 FQGNSA. This CDR3 contains 11 residues. Trimming stripped 1 base from V and 10 bases from J, with 5 bases between. Here the CDR3 DNA reads TGTGCCAGCAGCTTAGTGGGCGAGCAGTTCTTC. Protein sequence: CASSLVGEQFF.

The V gene is TRBV2, the J gene TRBJ2-1; TRBD1 matches at 9 bases. Germline lookup yields CDR1 SNHLY and CDR2 FYNNEI. After removal of 4 bases from V and 1 base from J, the junction contained 2 bases not matched to a gene. The CDR3 totals 15 residues. The CDR3 DNA sequence: TGTGCCAGCAGTGCACAGGGGGCATCCTACAATGAGCAGTTCTTC. Translating it yields CASSAQGASYNEQFF.

V is TRBV4-1 and J is TRBJ2-3; weak D call: TRBD2 (5 bases). Trimming left V 1 base short and J 0 bases short, with 5 bases between. The CDR3 sequence is 14 residues long. Per germline, CDR1 MGHRA and CDR2 YSYEKL. CDR3 DNA sequence: TGCGCCAGCAGCCAAGGAGGGAGCACAGATACGCAGTATTTT. Amino acids: CASSQGGSTDTQYF.

This chain joins TRBV5-1 and TRBJ2-3; 7 nucleotides line up with TRBD1. Per germline, CDR1 SGHRS and CDR2 YFSETQ. The CDR3 length is 15 residues. Losses at the gene ends were 1 base for V and 6 bases for J; bases not matched to a gene: 8. Here the CDR3 reads CASSLKQGKIDTQYF. CDR3 in DNA: TGCGCCAGCAGCTTGAAACAGGGGAAGATCGATACGCAGTATTTT.